This passage covers 31 T cell receptor beta chains from one sample sequenced in a study of T cells in Graves' hyperthyroidism and ophthalmopathy. The CDR3 regions of TCR beta were amplified from RNA transcripts. In the first-round RT-PCR of the TCR CDR3, the HTBI primer set was used. TCRdb recomputed calls from the multiplex PCR reads with MiXCR, one row per CDR3 protein. The table shows about half a million distinct CDR3 sequences, with 22% occurring only once. Sequencing was done on a sample of blood. These receptors were collected from a woman in her 70s with Graves' ophthalmopathy.

The J gene is TRBJ1-1, the V gene TRBV19, with a possible D match to TRBD1 (6 bases). Trimming stripped 5 bases from V and 12 bases from J, with 22 bases between. This CDR3 contains 14 residues. Germline CDR1 is LNHDA and CDR2 is SQIVND (reference sequence). The CDR3 DNA reads as TGTGCCAGTAGTCCCTCGGGAGGGGGTCCAGGCTCTTTCTTT. Its translation is CASSPSGGGPGSFF.

In this sample, this clonotype turned up a few times. J is TRBJ2-3 and V is TRBV7-9; possible D gene TRBD2, 5 bases. Per germline, CDR1 SEHNR and CDR2 FQNEAQ (reference sequence). The CDR3 runs to 14 residues. Deletions cut 5 bases from V and 0 bases from J, with 9 bases between. This chain's CDR3 is CASSNTRSTDTQYF. DNA for the CDR3: TGTGCCAGCAGCAACACTAGGAGCACAGATACGCAGTATTTT.

This clonotype has a handful of counts. The V and J genes are TRBV7-9 and TRBJ1-4; D is perhaps TRBD1 (5 bases). V lost 2 bases and J lost 5, with 12 bases in between. Germline CDR1 reads SEHNR; CDR2 reads FQNEAQ (reference sequence). The CDR3 has 15 residues. The CDR3 loop is CASSLLSGLNEKLFF. Written as DNA, the CDR3 is TGTGCCAGCAGCTTACTTTCGGGACTGAATGAAAAACTGTTTTTT.

In its sample, this clonotype was seen a few times. This chain links TRBV5-1 with TRBJ2-7; D is possibly TRBD2 (5 bases). The CDR3 consists of 14 residues. Deletions cut 4 bases from V and 5 bases from J, with 16 bases between. Per the germline V gene, CDR1 is SGHRS and CDR2 is YFSETQ. The DNA of the CDR3 is TGCGCCAGCAGCAAGGGAGAGGGCGTAAACGAGCAGTACTTC. Translating gives CASSKGEGVNEQYF.

The chain carries TRBV6-5 and TRBJ2-7; possible D gene TRBD2, 5 bases. CDR3 length equals 13 residues. CDR1 is MNHEY and CDR2 is SVGAGI in the germline V gene. V dropped 4 bases and J dropped 7 bases, with 14 bases sitting between them. For the CDR3, the DNA is TGTGCCAGCAGTTTGGACTCCCGGCGGGAGCAGTACTTC. It is translated as CASSLDSRREQYF.

A few counts support this clonotype. The genes are TRBV20-1 and TRBJ2-3, with 8 bases lining up with TRBD2. The CDR3 consists of 16 residues. V lost 1 base and J lost 0; bases outside the gene matches: 6. Germline V gene sequence: CDR1 DFQATT, CDR2 SNEGSKA (reference sequence). This CDR3 is CSARVPLAGSTDTQYF. CDR3 sequence (DNA): TGCAGTGCTAGAGTTCCCTTAGCGGGGAGCACAGATACGCAGTATTTT.

The sample holds a few counts of this clonotype. This rearrangement joins TRBV9 to TRBJ2-2; D is unresolved. V was shortened by 2 bases and J by 3 bases, with 8 bases between the two germline ends. The CDR3 is 14 residues long. Looked up from germline, CDR1 is SGDLS and CDR2 is YYNGEE. CDR3 DNA sequence: TGTGCCAGCAGCGTGGGTCTGGACACCGGGGAGCTGTTTTTT. Its protein is CASSVGLDTGELFF.

Comments on this clonotype: Lacking the conserved final phenylalanine or tryptophan, this CDR3 likely reflects a read error. V and J are TRBV6-1 and TRBJ1-2; the D gene is possibly TRBD1 (6 bases). This CDR3 region has 15 residues. The V end lost 1 base, the J end lost 7 bases, and 16 bases lay between the germline ends. Germline V gene lookup returns CDR1 MNHNS and CDR2 SASEGT. The CDR3 DNA is TGTGCCAGCAGTGAAGGGATGGGGGCCCCCGGTGGCTACACCTCC. As protein: CASSEGMGAPGGYTS.

This clonotype was counted between two and nine times. The chain uses TRBV6-4 and TRBJ1-1; TRBD1 might be the D (6 bases). The V end lost 4 bases, the J end lost 3 bases, and 9 bases lay between the germline ends. This CDR3 region has 13 residues. Germline CDR1 and CDR2: MRHNA and SNTAGT. The CDR3 DNA sequence: TGTGCCAGCAGTGCAGGGGCTTACACTGAAGCTTTCTTT. Translated: CASSAGAYTEAFF.

The chain recombines TRBV7-9 with TRBJ2-5, with 10 positions matching TRBD1. V lost 4 bases, J lost 4 bases, and 6 bases stayed unmatched. The germline gives CDR1 SEHNR, CDR2 FQNEAQ (reference sequence). The CDR3 loop spans 15 amino acids. The CDR3 DNA is TGTGCCAGCAGCTACCAGACAGGGGGCGTAGAGACCCAGTACTTC. It encodes CASSYQTGGVETQYF. Full variable domain (missing parts from reference TRBV7-9 and TRBJ2-5): DTGVSQNPRHKITKRGQNVTFRCDPISEHNRLYWYRQTLGQGPEFLTYFQNEAQLEKSRLLSDRFSAERPKGSFSTLEIQRTEQGDSAMYLCASSYQTGGVETQYFGPGTRLLVL.

The CDR3, as DNA: TGCGCCAGCAGTGAGTGGGGACAGGGACCTAGCACAGATACGCAGTATTTT. Protein product: CASSEWGQGPSTDTQYF. V usage is TRBV10-1 and J usage is TRBJ2-3; 9 nucleotides agree with TRBD1. The CDR3 is 17 residues long. Germline V gene lookup returns CDR1 WNHNN and CDR2 SYGVQD (reference sequence). V lost 1 base, J lost 0 bases, and 5 bases stayed unmatched.

This chain connects TRBV19 to TRBJ1-1; TRBD1 agrees at 7 bases. The CDR3 loop spans 15 amino acids. The germline CDR1 and CDR2 sequences are LNHDA and SQIVND (reference sequence). V lost 2 bases to trimming and J lost 4 bases; unmatched junction nucleotides: 7. The CDR3, as DNA: TGTGCCAGTAGTATAACGACGACAGGGAGCACTGAAGCTTTCTTT. Translated, it gives CASSITTTGSTEAFF.

As concerns this clonotype: Possible read error: a much larger clone is one base away. This CDR3 reads CATSDGDRGRYEQYF. CDR3 DNA sequence: TGTGCCACCAGTGATGGTGACAGGGGTCGGTACGAGCAGTACTTC. The V and J genes are TRBV24-1 and TRBJ2-7; TRBD1 matches at 8 bases. Losses at the gene ends were 3 bases for V and 4 bases for J; bases not matched to a gene: 7. The CDR3 is made up of 15 amino acids. Germline V gene data show CDR1 as KGHDR and CDR2 as SFDVKD.

This clonotype was counted between two and nine times. The V call is TRBV2, the J call TRBJ2-7, with a possible D match to TRBD2 (5 bases). Trimming cost V 8 bases and J 4 bases, with 15 bases left between them. This CDR3 has 13 amino acids. Germline V gives CDR1 SNHLY, CDR2 FYNNEI. CDR3 region: CASRTPAGYEQYF. The CDR3 DNA reads as TGTGCCAGCCGGACTCCGGCGGGTTACGAGCAGTACTTC.

This clonotype has a handful of counts. This sequence joins TRBV6-1 and TRBJ1-1; weak D call: TRBD1 (5 bases). CDR1 is MNHNS and CDR2 is SASEGT in the germline V gene. This CDR3 region has 13 residues. Trimming stripped 3 bases from V and 2 bases from J, with 7 bases between. The CDR3 bases are TGTGCCAGCAGTGATGGGGCCAACACTGAAGCTTTCTTT. Encoded protein: CASSDGANTEAFF.

The sample holds many counts of this clonotype. V usage is TRBV28 and J usage is TRBJ1-1; D is possibly TRBD1 (6 bases). This CDR3 has 15 residues. Trimming cost V 6 bases and J 4 bases, with 18 bases left between them. Germline V gene lookup returns CDR1 MDHEN and CDR2 SYDVKM. DNA for the CDR3: TGTGCCAGCAGATATCCCTCTACAGGGTTCACTGAAGCTTTCTTT. Translated, it gives CASRYPSTGFTEAFF.

The table lists this clonotype with a few counts. The CDR3 protein is CASSLASLAGLETQYF. The DNA for the CDR3 is TGTGCCAGCAGCTTAGCGAGTCTAGCGGGATTAGAGACCCAGTACTTC. This chain links TRBV7-6 with TRBJ2-5; 9 bases align to TRBD2. Trimming cost V 0 bases and J 4 bases; bases outside gene matches: 6. This CDR3 has 16 residues. The V gene's germline CDR1 is SGHVS and CDR2 FNYEAQ. Full variable domain (rest looked up from reference TRBV7-6 and TRBJ2-5): GAGVSQSPRYKVTKRGQDVALRCDPISGHVSLYWYRQALGQGPEFLTYFNYEAQQDKSGLPNDRFSAERPEGSISTLTIQRTEQRDSAMYRCASSLASLAGLETQYFGPGTRLLVL.

The rearrangement uses TRBV19 and TRBJ1-1, with a tentative D call TRBD1 (6 bases). Trimming removed 4 bases from V and 5 bases from J, with 11 bases in between. CDR1 is LNHDA, CDR2 SQIVND, per germline (reference sequence). The CDR3 is 13 amino acids. CDR3 sequence reads: CASSTGVETEAFF. The CDR3 DNA reads as TGTGCCAGTAGTACAGGGGTGGAGACTGAAGCTTTCTTT.

Worth noting for this clonotype: A read error is possible here, since a much larger clone lies one base away. The chain links TRBV2 to TRBJ1-2, with D unclear. CDR1 and CDR2 (germline): SNHLY, FYNNEI. The length of the CDR3 is 13 residues. The CDR3 sequence: CASTPKRIYGHTF. CDR3 nucleotide sequence: TGTGCCAGCACCCCCAAGAGGATCTATGGCCACACCTTC. The complete variable domain, with remaining parts taken from reference TRBV2 and TRBJ1-2, reads EPEVTQTPSHQVTQMGQEVILRCVPISNHLYFYWYRQILGQKVEFLVSFYNNEISEKSEIFDDQFSVERPDGSNFTLKIRSTKLEDSAMYFCASTPKRIYGHTFGSGTRLTVV.

The chain uses TRBV5-1 and TRBJ2-2; 10 bases align to TRBD2. With 1 base clipped from V and 4 bases from J, the junction kept 10 bases outside the gene matches. The CDR3 length is 18 residues. Germline loops: CDR1 SGHRS, CDR2 YFSETQ. This CDR3 is CASSLSLAGVSGTGELFF. The DNA for the CDR3 is TGCGCCAGCAGCTTGAGTCTAGCGGGAGTCAGTGGCACCGGGGAGCTGTTTTTT.

Points on this clonotype: At one end, the junction sequence differs from germline, possibly due to a read error. The chain has TRBV11-2 and TRBJ2-4; TRBD2 might be the D (6 bases). Looked up from germline, CDR1 is SGHAT and CDR2 is FQNNGV. The CDR3 runs 17 residues. The CDR3 nucleotides are TGTGCCAGCAGCTTGGAGGGACGGCCACTAGCCAAAAACACTCAGTACTTC. Amino acids: CASSLEGRPLAKNTQYF.

This clonotype was counted only a few times. V usage is TRBV4-1 and J usage is TRBJ2-2, with 7 bases lining up with TRBD2. CDR1 MGHRA and CDR2 YSYEKL come from the germline V gene. V was clipped by 3 bases and J by 4 bases; unmatched bases: 8. The length of the CDR3 is 16 residues. The CDR3 reads CASSQPGRETTGELFF. The CDR3 bases are TGCGCCAGCAGCCAGCCGGGGCGGGAGACCACCGGGGAGCTGTTTTTT.

This chain connects TRBV19 to TRBJ2-1; 12 positions agree with TRBD2. The V segment lost 1 base and the J segment 6 bases; nucleotides outside the gene matches: 7. Per germline, CDR1 LNHDA and CDR2 SQIVND (reference sequence). The CDR3 spans 17 residues. The CDR3: CASSIGRLAGGANEQFF. DNA for the CDR3: TGTGCCAGTAGTATAGGCAGGCTAGCGGGAGGGGCCAATGAGCAGTTCTTC.

V gene TRBV10-3 combines with J gene TRBJ1-6; no reliable D call. The CDR3 is 15 amino acids. V was shortened by 2 bases and J by 8 bases, with 13 bases between the two germline ends. Germline V gene data show CDR1 as ENHRY and CDR2 as SYGVKD. CDR3 coding DNA: TGTGCCATCAGTGAGAGCCTTACCCATGATTCACCCCTCCACTTT. Protein sequence: CAISESLTHDSPLHF.

This clonotype was observed a few times. V gene TRBV5-1 combines with J gene TRBJ2-1; D gene ambiguous. Germline V gene sequence: CDR1 SGHRS, CDR2 YFSETQ. V was cut by 2 bases and J by 7 bases, with 10 bases left in between. CDR3 size: 13 residues. The CDR3: CASSFLQWNEQFF. The CDR3 DNA is TGCGCCAGCAGCTTCCTTCAGTGGAATGAGCAGTTCTTC. The full variable domain, rest sourced from reference TRBV5-1 and TRBJ2-1, is KAGVTQTPRYLIKTRGQQVTLSCSPISGHRSVSWYQQTPGQGLQFLFEYFSETQRNKGNFPGRFSGRQFSNSRSEMNVSTLELGDSALYLCASSFLQWNEQFFGPGTRLTVL.

This clonotype was recorded a few times. The chain is built from TRBV5-1 and TRBJ1-1; D gene uncertain. V was pared by 4 bases and J by 4 bases, with 11 bases between. This CDR3 is 13 amino acids long. Germline V CDR1 and CDR2: SGHRS, YFSETQ. CDR3 in DNA: TGCGCCAGCAGCGGAGGGATAGGCACTGAAGCTTTCTTT. This codes for CASSGGIGTEAFF.

CDR3 sequence reads: CASSYHDREDTEAFF. The CDR3 nucleotides read TGTGCCAGCAGTTACCACGACAGGGAGGACACTGAAGCTTTCTTT. The rearrangement uses TRBV6-5 and TRBJ1-1; 7 nucleotides line up with TRBD1. The J segment lost 3 bases and the V segment lost 2 bases, leaving 6 bases of the junction unmatched. The CDR3 sequence is 15 residues long. Germline-derived CDR1 and CDR2 are MNHEY and SVGAGI.

This clonotype was recorded many times. The rearrangement joins TRBV6-2 or TRBV6-3 to TRBJ2-7, with 9 nucleotides matching TRBD2. The CDR3 runs to 15 residues. J was trimmed by 7 bases and V by 8 bases; bases with no gene match: 15. In germline, CDR1 is MNHEY, CDR2 SVGEGT. The CDR3 region has the DNA TGTGCCAGCCGTCTTAGCGGCGGGAGGGCCCGGGAGCAGTACTTC. This codes for CASRLSGGRAREQYF.

This clonotype showed up just a few times. The chain uses TRBV30 and TRBJ2-4, with D uncertain. Looked up from germline, CDR1 is GTSNPN and CDR2 is SVGIG (reference sequence). The CDR3 has 11 residues. V lost 5 bases and J 6 bases, leaving 8 bases between the germline ends. The chain's CDR3 is CAWSAANIQYF. DNA for the CDR3: TGTGCCTGGTCTGCTGCAAACATTCAGTACTTC.

This clonotype was counted many times. The rearrangement uses TRBV3-1 and TRBJ2-1; 9 bases match TRBD1. The CDR3 runs 15 residues. Germline-derived CDR1 and CDR2 are LGHDT and YNNKEL (reference sequence). V gave up 6 bases and J gave up 7 bases; unmatched junction bases: 10. The CDR3 spells CASSNTGGAGNEQFF. As DNA, the CDR3 is TGTGCCAGCAGTAACACAGGGGGCGCGGGAAATGAGCAGTTCTTC.

The DNA for the CDR3 is TGCGCCAGCAGCCAAGATACAGCGATCGAGACCCAGTACTTC. Residues: CASSQDTAIETQYF. The genes are TRBV4-1 and TRBJ2-5, with no clear D. With 0 bases removed from V and 5 bases from J, the gap between germline ends came to 10 bases. Germline loops: CDR1 MGHRA, CDR2 YSYEKL. This CDR3 is 14 amino acids long.